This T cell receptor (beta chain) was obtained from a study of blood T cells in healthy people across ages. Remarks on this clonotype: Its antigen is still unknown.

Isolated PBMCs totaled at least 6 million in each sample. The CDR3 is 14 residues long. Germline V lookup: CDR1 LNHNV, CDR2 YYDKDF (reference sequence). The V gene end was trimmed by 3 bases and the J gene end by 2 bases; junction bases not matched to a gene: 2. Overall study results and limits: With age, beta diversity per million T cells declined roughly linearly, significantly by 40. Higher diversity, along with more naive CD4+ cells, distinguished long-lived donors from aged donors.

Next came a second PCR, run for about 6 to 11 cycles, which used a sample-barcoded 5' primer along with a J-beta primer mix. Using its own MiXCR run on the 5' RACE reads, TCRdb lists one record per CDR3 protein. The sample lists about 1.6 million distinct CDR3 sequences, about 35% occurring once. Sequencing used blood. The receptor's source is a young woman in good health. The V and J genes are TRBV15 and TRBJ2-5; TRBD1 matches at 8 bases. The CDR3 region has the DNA TGTGCCACCAGCAGCGGGACAGGTCAAGAGACCCAGTACTTC. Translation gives CATSSGTGQETQYF. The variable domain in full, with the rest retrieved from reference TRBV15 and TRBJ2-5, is DAMVIQNPRYQVTQFGKPVTLSCSQTLNHNVMYWYQQKSSQAPKLLFHYYDKDFNNEADTPDNFQSRRPNTSFCFLDIRSPGLGDTAMYLCATSSGTGQETQYFGPGTRLLVL.